What follows describes a single TCR beta chain. Its antigen is still unknown. The sample originates from a study of vaccination and CD4 T cells after COVID-19. The treatment: approximately 11-day PBMC culture with coronavirus spike peptide pools or control peptides (ViraFEST assay). Ahead of the COVID-19 pandemic (2011-2018), the CD4+ T cells of the unexposed donor were collected. It was with approximately 9.7 IU/ml IL-2 and 9.5 to 10 ug/ml peptide pools that 2 million to 2.5 million PBMCs per well were cultured. A half-volume replacement of the medium with fresh IL-2 medium was performed on days 3 and 7. Germline CDR1 and CDR2: MNHGY and SAAAGT. The CDR3 is 13 residues long. V shed 7 bases and J shed 6 bases, with 10 bases lying between them. Sequenced with the Oncomine TCR Beta short-read assay was DNA taken from cultured CD4+ T cells. It was from cultured CD4+ T cells that genomic DNA was extracted. TCRdb recomputed calls from the PCR reads with MiXCR, one row per CDR3 protein. There are about 7,000 distinct CDR3 sequences in the sample; approximately 34% occur only once, and roughly 35% lies in the top ten.

The clonotype comes from a human donor in good health. Sequenced: CD4+ T cells from blood, cultured in vitro. This chain links TRBV6-8 with TRBJ1-6; unclear D gene. CDR3 in DNA: TGTGCCAGCACTGGACCCACTAATTCACCCCTCCACTTT. It yields the protein CASTGPTNSPLHF.